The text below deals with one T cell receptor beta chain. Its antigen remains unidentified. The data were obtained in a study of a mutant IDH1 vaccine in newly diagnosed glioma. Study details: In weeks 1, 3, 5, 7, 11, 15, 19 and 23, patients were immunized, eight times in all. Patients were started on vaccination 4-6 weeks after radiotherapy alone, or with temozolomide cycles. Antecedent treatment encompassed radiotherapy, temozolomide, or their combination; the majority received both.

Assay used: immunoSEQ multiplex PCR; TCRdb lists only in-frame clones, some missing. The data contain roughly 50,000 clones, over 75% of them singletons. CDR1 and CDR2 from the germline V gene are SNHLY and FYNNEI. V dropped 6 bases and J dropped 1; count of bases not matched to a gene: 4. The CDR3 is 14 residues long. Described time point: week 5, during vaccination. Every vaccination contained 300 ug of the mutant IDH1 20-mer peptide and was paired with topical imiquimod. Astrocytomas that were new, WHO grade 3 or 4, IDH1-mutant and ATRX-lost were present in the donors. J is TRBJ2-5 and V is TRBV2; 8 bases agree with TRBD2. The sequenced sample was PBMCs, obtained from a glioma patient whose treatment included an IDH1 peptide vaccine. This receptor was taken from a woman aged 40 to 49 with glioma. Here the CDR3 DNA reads TGTGCCAGCAGCCCTAGCGGGTCCCAAGAGACCCAGTACTTC. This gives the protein CASSPSGSQETQYF.